These 11 T cell receptor beta chains were all obtained from the same sample, sequenced in a study of T-cell reconstitution after alpha-beta-depleted transplantation in children (dated by TCRdb to between 2015 and 2016). The method behind the library was PCR. TCRdb names Illumina HiSeq 2500 as the instrument used. TCR library preparation used molecular barcoding, with unique molecular identifiers applied to normalize quantification of the TCRbeta repertoire. The raw public reads went through TCRdb reprocessing: fastp at Q25, MiXCR clone calling, in-frame beta chains kept. CDR3 protein duplicates are merged, each entry listing the most common genes and DNA. This sample holds fewer than 95,000 distinct CDR3 sequences; approximately 12% were observed only once. The ten top clones hold roughly 13% of the sample. Sequencing was performed on PBMCs from the stem cell graft donor, taken from the stem cell graft. The receptors were gathered from a human donor who donated a stem cell graft to a child with inherited bone marrow failure.

This clonotype showed up many times. The rearrangement uses TRBV2 and TRBJ1-1; D might be TRBD1 (5 bases). Germline CDR1 and CDR2: SNHLY and FYNNEI. The CDR3 length is 14 residues. The V end was cut by 6 bases, the J end by 4 bases, with 15 bases between. The chain's CDR3 is CASRGGGGSTEAFF. The CDR3 region has the DNA TGTGCCAGCAGGGGGGGAGGAGGGAGCACTGAAGCTTTCTTT.

This clonotype came up many times. CDR3: CASSEGQNTGELFF. In nucleotides, the CDR3 is TGCGCCAGCAGCGAGGGACAGAACACCGGGGAGCTGTTTTTT. The rearrangement links TRBV5-1 to TRBJ2-2; tentative D call: TRBD1 (6 bases). Trimming cost V 4 bases and J 1 base, with 8 bases left between them. CDR3 length equals 14 residues. The V gene's germline CDR1 is SGHRS and CDR2 YFSETQ.

At least ten counts were recorded for this clonotype. The rearrangement links TRBV20-1 to TRBJ2-3; D not certain. This CDR3 is 14 amino acids long. From germline, CDR1 is DFQATT and CDR2 SNEGSKA (reference sequence). V dropped 3 bases and J dropped 5 bases, with 15 bases sitting between them. CDR3 bases: TGCAGTGCTAGGGGTAGTGCGGTGAGAGATACGCAGTATTTT. Its translation: CSARGSAVRDTQYF.

The genes are TRBV7-2 and TRBJ2-7, with TRBD1 matching over 8 bases. Germline-derived CDR1 and CDR2 are SGHTA and FQGNSA. V was clipped by 7 bases and J by 2 bases; unmatched bases: 10. This CDR3 has 15 amino acids. The CDR3 sequence: CASIDRDRLAYEQYF. For the CDR3, the DNA is TGTGCCAGCATCGACCGGGACAGGCTAGCCTACGAGCAGTACTTC.

This clonotype was seen many times. V usage is TRBV10-3 and J usage is TRBJ1-5, with 10 bases matching TRBD1. CDR1 and CDR2 (germline): ENHRY, SYGVKD. This CDR3 is 14 amino acids long. Trimming took 10 bases from V and 7 from J; bases not matched to a gene: 10. CDR3 nucleotides: TGTGCCACTCGACAGGGGGCGAGTGGGCAGCCCCAGCATTTT. As protein: CATRQGASGQPQHF.

This clonotype was found many times. The gene calls are TRBV28 and TRBJ2-1; 9 bases align to TRBD1. Germline V lookup: CDR1 MDHEN, CDR2 SYDVKM. This CDR3 is 16 amino acids long. The junction had 12 bases not matched to a gene; V was cut back by 5 bases and J by 7 bases. The CDR3: CASSLLTGGAGNEQFF. CDR3 DNA sequence: TGTGCCAGCAGTCTACTGACAGGGGGAGCGGGGAATGAGCAGTTCTTC.

The chain joins TRBV28 to TRBJ2-5, with no clear D. This CDR3 spans 14 amino acids. The V end was cut by 3 bases, the J end by 5 bases, with 13 bases between. Germline assignment: CDR1 MDHEN and CDR2 SYDVKM. The CDR3 reads CASSFAGGPETQYF. The DNA for the CDR3 is TGTGCCAGCAGTTTTGCCGGCGGACCGGAGACCCAGTACTTC.

This clonotype was observed at least ten times. V gene TRBV13 combines with J gene TRBJ2-3; no clear D gene. The germline V gene has CDR1 PRHDT and CDR2 FYEKMQ (reference sequence). The CDR3 is 16 amino acids. V was shortened by 2 bases and J by 2 bases, with 14 bases between the two germline ends. The CDR3 nucleotides are TGTGCCAGCAGCTTATCGGCGGTCGGGTCCACAGATACGCAGTATTTT. This encodes CASSLSAVGSTDTQYF. The variable domain in full, completed from reference TRBV13 and TRBJ2-3, reads AAGVIQSPRHLIKEKRETATLKCYPIPRHDTVYWYQQGPGQDPQFLISFYEKMQSDKGSIPDRFSAQQFSDYHSELNMSSLELGDSALYFCASSLSAVGSTDTQYFGPGTRLTVL.

V is TRBV5-5 and J is TRBJ1-5; no clear D gene. Germline V gives CDR1 SGHKS, CDR2 YYEKEE (reference sequence). V was trimmed by 0 bases and J by 7 bases, leaving 8 bases between them. This CDR3 is built from 13 residues. The CDR3 reads CASSLAEHQPQHF. As DNA, the CDR3 is TGTGCCAGCAGCTTGGCCGAACACCAGCCCCAGCATTTT.

This clonotype came up many times. The chain is built from TRBV4-3 and TRBJ2-1; TRBD2 might be the D (5 bases). CDR3 length: 15 amino acids. Germline V gene sequence: CDR1 LGHNA, CDR2 YSLEER. Trimming took 0 bases from V and 7 from J, leaving 13 bases between them. CDR3 sequence: CASSQDRLKSNEQFF. The CDR3 DNA reads TGCGCCAGCAGCCAAGACAGACTAAAAAGTAATGAGCAGTTCTTC.

In its sample, this clonotype was seen many times. V is TRBV12-3 or TRBV12-4 and J is TRBJ1-5; 7 bases fit TRBD1. V was pared by 3 bases and J by 4 bases, with 6 bases of the junction left unmatched. This CDR3 is built from 15 residues. This CDR3 reads CASSFWDSGNQPQHF. CDR3 in DNA: TGTGCCAGCAGTTTCTGGGACAGCGGGAATCAGCCCCAGCATTTT.